Listed below are T cell receptor beta chains from one sample, sequenced in a study of T cells in Graves' hyperthyroidism and ophthalmopathy. TCRdb used MiXCR to reprocess the multiplex PCR reads, holding one entry per CDR3 protein. The table records about 410,000 distinct CDR3 sequences, 13% to 15% of them present only once. Sequencing was done on a sample of blood. The receptors here all came from a woman aged 25 to 39 with Graves' ophthalmopathy. The CDR3 runs from the conserved cysteine through the conserved F or W. Each record gives: V gene, D gene, J gene, clone size, CDR3 DNA, CDR3 protein. The D gene is left open where the match is weak. Size values are once, few and many counts, or a class for expanded clones, and some rows have none.

v_gene: TRBV6-1
d_gene: .
j_gene: TRBJ1-1
abundance: .
CDR3nt: TGTGCCAGCAGTGAAGACGGCAGCCTGGACAGTGAAGCTTTCTTT
CDR3aa: CASSEDGSLDSEAFF

v_gene: TRBV11-2
d_gene: .
j_gene: TRBJ2-7
abundance: many
CDR3nt: TGTGCCAGCAGCTTAGGAGGGACCTCCTACGAGCAGTACTTC
CDR3aa: CASSLGGTSYEQYF

v_gene: TRBV18
d_gene: .
j_gene: TRBJ2-1
abundance: many
CDR3nt: TGTGCCAGTGTTGGGGGGCCGGAATACAATGAGCAGTTCTTC
CDR3aa: CASVGGPEYNEQFF

v_gene: TRBV13
d_gene: .
j_gene: TRBJ2-3
abundance: few
CDR3nt: TGTGCCAGCAGCTGGGCAGGGCAAGATACGCAGTGTTTT
CDR3aa: CASSWAGQDTQCF

v_gene: TRBV28
d_gene: TRBD1
j_gene: TRBJ1-5
abundance: many
CDR3nt: TGTGCCAGCAGTTTCGGGACAGGGGGCAATCAGCCCCAGCATTTT
CDR3aa: CASSFGTGGNQPQHF

v_gene: TRBV7-9
d_gene: TRBD2
j_gene: TRBJ2-3
abundance: .
CDR3nt: TGTGCCAGCAGCATCCTTCGGGGGGTTAGCACAGATACGCAGTATTTT
CDR3aa: CASSILRGVSTDTQYF

v_gene: TRBV18
d_gene: .
j_gene: TRBJ2-4
abundance: many
CDR3nt: TGTGCCAGCTCCCCAAGGGGCAAAAACATTCAGTACTTC
CDR3aa: CASSPRGKNIQYF

v_gene: TRBV24-1
d_gene: TRBD2
j_gene: TRBJ2-1
abundance: .
CDR3nt: TGTGCCACCAGTGACTTAGCGGGGGAGCAGTTCTTC
CDR3aa: CATSDLAGEQFF

v_gene: TRBV28
d_gene: .
j_gene: TRBJ2-3
abundance: .
CDR3nt: TGTGCCAGCGAGGGGGACGCAGATACGCAGTATTTT
CDR3aa: CASEGDADTQYF

v_gene: TRBV2
d_gene: .
j_gene: TRBJ1-6
abundance: many
CDR3nt: TGTGCCAGCAGTGAATTCTTATCCGTGGAAGCGGATTCACCCCTCCACTTT
CDR3aa: CASSEFLSVEADSPLHF

v_gene: TRBV7-9
d_gene: .
j_gene: TRBJ2-7
abundance: many
CDR3nt: TGTGCCAGCAGCCACCCCGACGGATACGAGCAGTACTTC
CDR3aa: CASSHPDGYEQYF

v_gene: TRBV20-1
d_gene: TRBD2
j_gene: TRBJ2-3
abundance: many
CDR3nt: TGCAGTGCTAGAGCTCCGGGACTACCAATTACGCAGTATTTT
CDR3aa: CSARAPGLPITQYF

v_gene: TRBV20-1
d_gene: .
j_gene: TRBJ2-1
abundance: many
CDR3nt: TGCAGTGCGCCGGACAACTCCTACAATGAGCAGTTCTTC
CDR3aa: CSAPDNSYNEQFF

v_gene: TRBV11-2
d_gene: .
j_gene: TRBJ2-4
abundance: few
CDR3nt: TGTGCCAGCAGCCTAACCCCGGGGACACCAAACATTCAGTACTTC
CDR3aa: CASSLTPGTPNIQYF

v_gene: TRBV6-1
d_gene: .
j_gene: TRBJ1-1
abundance: many
CDR3nt: TGTGCCAGCAGAGAACCCAACAGGGCGGACACTGAAGCTTTCTTT
CDR3aa: CASREPNRADTEAFF

v_gene: TRBV11-1
d_gene: TRBD1
j_gene: TRBJ2-1
abundance: many
CDR3nt: TGTGCCAGCAGTCTCTGGACGGGACAGGCGGTTTACAATGAGCAGTTCTTC
CDR3aa: CASSLWTGQAVYNEQFF

v_gene: TRBV11-2
d_gene: .
j_gene: TRBJ2-7
abundance: many
CDR3nt: TGTGCCAGCAGCTTAATCGGAATTTCCTACGAGCAGTACTTC
CDR3aa: CASSLIGISYEQYF

v_gene: TRBV28
d_gene: TRBD1
j_gene: TRBJ1-2
abundance: many
CDR3nt: TGTGCCAGCAGAACCCCGGGACAGGGATACTATGGCTACACCTTC
CDR3aa: CASRTPGQGYYGYTF

v_gene: TRBV2
d_gene: .
j_gene: TRBJ1-1
abundance: many
CDR3nt: TGTGCCAGCAGGAGAGGGGAGAGGGACACTGAAGCTTTCTTT
CDR3aa: CASRRGERDTEAFF

v_gene: TRBV11-2
d_gene: .
j_gene: TRBJ1-3
abundance: many
CDR3nt: TGTGCCAGCAGCTTACGAGGGGCCAGCTCTGGAAACACCATATATTTT
CDR3aa: CASSLRGASSGNTIYF

v_gene: TRBV2
d_gene: .
j_gene: TRBJ1-5
abundance: many
CDR3nt: TGTGCCAGCAGTGAAGCGCTTTCGAAGGGGTCTAGCAATCAGCCCCAGCATTTT
CDR3aa: CASSEALSKGSSNQPQHF

v_gene: TRBV12-3/TRBV12-4
d_gene: TRBD1
j_gene: TRBJ2-5
abundance: many
CDR3nt: TGTGCCAGCAGTGCGGACAGGGGGGGACAAGAGACCCAGTACTTC
CDR3aa: CASSADRGGQETQYF

v_gene: TRBV2
d_gene: TRBD1
j_gene: TRBJ1-1
abundance: many
CDR3nt: TGTGCCAGCAGTGAGGACAGGGAGAACCCTGAAGCTTTCTTT
CDR3aa: CASSEDRENPEAFF

v_gene: TRBV5-1
d_gene: .
j_gene: TRBJ1-4
abundance: many
CDR3nt: TGCGCCAGCAAAAAGGACTCAACTAATGAAAAACTGTTTTTT
CDR3aa: CASKKDSTNEKLFF

v_gene: TRBV7-8
d_gene: .
j_gene: TRBJ2-5
abundance: once
CDR3nt: TGTGCCAGCAGCTTAGGATGGCTATCCCAAGAGACCCAGTACTTC
CDR3aa: CASSLGWLSQETQYF

v_gene: TRBV27
d_gene: TRBD2
j_gene: TRBJ2-2
abundance: many
CDR3nt: TGTGCCAGCAACCCTATAGGACTAGCGGTAAACACCGGGGAGCTGTTTTTT
CDR3aa: CASNPIGLAVNTGELFF

v_gene: TRBV13
d_gene: .
j_gene: TRBJ1-6
abundance: once
CDR3nt: TGTGCCAGCAGCTTAGGGGTCCTCTATTCACCCCTCCACTTT
CDR3aa: CASSLGVLYSPLHF

v_gene: TRBV18
d_gene: .
j_gene: TRBJ2-4
abundance: large
CDR3nt: TGTGCCAGCTCACCAGAGCGTATGGTAGCCAAAAACATTCAGTACTTC
CDR3aa: CASSPERMVAKNIQYF

v_gene: TRBV6-1
d_gene: .
j_gene: TRBJ1-3
abundance: .
CDR3nt: TGTGCCAGCAGTGAAAGACTGGTCTCTGGAAACACCATATATTTT
CDR3aa: CASSERLVSGNTIYF

v_gene: TRBV24-1
d_gene: .
j_gene: TRBJ2-1
abundance: many
CDR3nt: TGTGCCACCAGTGATTGGTACAATGAGCAGTTCTTC
CDR3aa: CATSDWYNEQFF

v_gene: TRBV10-3
d_gene: .
j_gene: TRBJ2-1
abundance: .
CDR3nt: TGTGCCATCAGGGCGGGCCCTAACCTTTGGGAGCAGTTCTTC
CDR3aa: CAIRAGPNLWEQFF

v_gene: TRBV5-1
d_gene: .
j_gene: TRBJ1-6
abundance: many
CDR3nt: TGCGCCAGCAGCTTGGAACAGGGCCCAAATTCACCCCTCCACTTT
CDR3aa: CASSLEQGPNSPLHF

v_gene: TRBV6-1
d_gene: TRBD1
j_gene: TRBJ2-7
abundance: .
CDR3nt: TGTGCCAGCAGCCCCCGGACAGGGGGCTTAGAGCAGTACTTC
CDR3aa: CASSPRTGGLEQYF

v_gene: TRBV20-1
d_gene: .
j_gene: TRBJ2-3
abundance: many
CDR3nt: TGCAGTGCCAAAATTACTAGCACAGATACGCAGTATTTT
CDR3aa: CSAKITSTDTQYF

v_gene: TRBV20-1
d_gene: TRBD1
j_gene: TRBJ2-5
abundance: .
CDR3nt: TGCAGTGCTAGAATCCCGTGGGGGACAGCCTTGGACGAGACCCAGTACTTC
CDR3aa: CSARIPWGTALDETQYF

v_gene: TRBV12-3/TRBV12-4
d_gene: .
j_gene: TRBJ1-4
abundance: few
CDR3nt: TGTGCCAGCAGTCCCTTAGCCAGTAATGAAAAACTGTTTTTT
CDR3aa: CASSPLASNEKLFF

v_gene: TRBV2
d_gene: .
j_gene: TRBJ2-3
abundance: many
CDR3nt: TGTGCCAGCAGTCCAGGAGCGGGGAGACCGTCGCAGGGGACGCAGTATTTT
CDR3aa: CASSPGAGRPSQGTQYF

v_gene: TRBV4-1
d_gene: TRBD1
j_gene: TRBJ2-7
abundance: .
CDR3nt: TGCGCCAGCACCCTGACAGGGGGAAGCTACGAGCAGTACTTC
CDR3aa: CASTLTGGSYEQYF

v_gene: TRBV18
d_gene: TRBD1
j_gene: TRBJ1-5
abundance: many
CDR3nt: TGTGCCAGCTCACCCACAGGGGGTCCGCGCAATCAGCCCCAGCATTTT
CDR3aa: CASSPTGGPRNQPQHF

v_gene: TRBV12-3/TRBV12-4
d_gene: TRBD2
j_gene: TRBJ2-3
abundance: many
CDR3nt: TGTGCCAGCAGTTCATACCCTAGGACTAGCGGGGGGTCTGATACGCAGTATTTT
CDR3aa: CASSSYPRTSGGSDTQYF

v_gene: TRBV7-2
d_gene: TRBD2
j_gene: TRBJ2-3
abundance: many
CDR3nt: TGTGCCAGCACCCTCGGGACTAGCGAGGCAGATACGCAGTATTTT
CDR3aa: CASTLGTSEADTQYF